The entry that follows covers one T cell receptor beta chain sequence. Its antigen remains unknown. Germline V gene lookup returns CDR1 SGHTA and CDR2 FQGNSA. The germline V and J ends were trimmed by 2 bases and 4 bases, with 6 bases remaining between them. This CDR3 spans 13 amino acids. The record originates from a study of vaccination and CD4 T cells after COVID-19. Study as a whole: Overlapping spike peptides from SARS-CoV-2, HCoV-NL63, HCoV-OC43 and HCoV-229E served to stimulate the cells.

Stated treatment: approximately nine-day PBMC culture with coronavirus spike peptide pools or control peptides (ViraFEST assay). With the Oncomine TCR Beta short-read assay, DNA from cultured CD4+ T cells was sequenced. TCRdb fed the PCR reads into MiXCR, producing one record per CDR3 protein. The sample includes about 4,200 distinct CDR3 sequences, approximately 43% of them seen just once. The sequencing input was CD4+ T cells from blood, cultured in vitro. The chain links TRBV7-2 to TRBJ1-5; a possible D gene is TRBD1 (5 bases). The source of this sequence is a human donor who had recovered from COVID-19. CDR3 DNA: TGTGCCAGCAGCTTATCAGGGAATCAGCCCCAGCATTTT. Translated, it gives CASSLSGNQPQHF. Full variable domain (missing parts from reference TRBV7-2 and TRBJ1-5): GAGVSQSPSNKVTEKGKDVELRCDPISGHTALYWYRQSLGQGLEFLIYFQGNSAPDKSGLPSDRFSAERTGGSVSTLTIQRTQQEDSAVYLCASSLSGNQPQHFGDGTRLSIL.